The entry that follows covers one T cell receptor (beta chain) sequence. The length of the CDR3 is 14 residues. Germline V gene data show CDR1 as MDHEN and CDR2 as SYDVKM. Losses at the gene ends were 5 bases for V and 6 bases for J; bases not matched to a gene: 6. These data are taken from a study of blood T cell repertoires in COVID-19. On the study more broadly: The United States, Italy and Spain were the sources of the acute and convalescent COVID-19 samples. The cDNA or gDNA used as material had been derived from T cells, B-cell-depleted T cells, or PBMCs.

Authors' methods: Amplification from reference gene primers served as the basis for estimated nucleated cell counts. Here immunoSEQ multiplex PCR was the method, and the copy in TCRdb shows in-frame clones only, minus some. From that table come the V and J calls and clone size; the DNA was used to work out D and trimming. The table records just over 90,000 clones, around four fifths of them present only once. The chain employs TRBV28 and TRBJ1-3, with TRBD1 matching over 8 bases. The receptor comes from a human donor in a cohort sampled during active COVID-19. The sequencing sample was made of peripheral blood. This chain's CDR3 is CASSLRQGSNTIYF. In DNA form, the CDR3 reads TGTGCCAGCAGTCTCCGACAGGGGTCAAACACCATATATTTT.